The text below deals with one TCR beta chain. This sample is drawn from a study of cytotoxic CD8 clonotypes in ibrutinib-treated CLL. Turning to the study itself: Among the patients, approximately ten presented as relapsed/refractory and about 15 as treatment-naive; 17 to 18 showed unmutated IGHV.

CDR1 and CDR2 from the germline V gene are SGHNT and YYREEE (reference sequence). The CDR3 spans 14 residues. Trimming took 4 bases from V and 4 from J; bases not matched to a gene: 5. Produced via immunoSEQ multiplex PCR; TCRdb's table is partial and in-frame only. The sample lists some 310,000 clones, 80% occurring once. The origin of this receptor is a human donor with chronic lymphocytic leukemia. This chain links TRBV5-4 with TRBJ1-5; 7 bases align to TRBD1. The sequences come from PBMCs, collected before ibrutinib treatment. The CDR3 loop is CASSRQGRNQPQHF. CDR3 coding DNA: TGTGCCAGCAGCCGACAGGGTAGGAATCAGCCCCAGCATTTT. The entire variable domain, with the rest obtained from reference TRBV5-4 and TRBJ1-5, is as follows: ETGVTQSPTHLIKTRGQQVTLRCSSQSGHNTVSWYQQALGQGPQFIFQYYREEENGRGNFPPRFSGLQFPNYSSELNVNALELDDSALYLCASSRQGRNQPQHFGDGTRLSIL.